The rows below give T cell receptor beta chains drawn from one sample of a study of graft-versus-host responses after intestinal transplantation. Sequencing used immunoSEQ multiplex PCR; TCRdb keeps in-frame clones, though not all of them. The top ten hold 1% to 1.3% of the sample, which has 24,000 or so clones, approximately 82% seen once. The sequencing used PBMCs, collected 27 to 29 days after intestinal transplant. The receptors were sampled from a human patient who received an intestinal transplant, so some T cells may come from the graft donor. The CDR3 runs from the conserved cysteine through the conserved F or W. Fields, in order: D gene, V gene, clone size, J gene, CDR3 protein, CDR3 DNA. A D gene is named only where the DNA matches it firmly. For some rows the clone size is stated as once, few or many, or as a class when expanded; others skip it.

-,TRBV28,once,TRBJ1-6,CASSLGGSYNSPLHF,TGTGCCAGCAGTTTAGGGGGGTCCTATAATTCACCCCTCCACTTT
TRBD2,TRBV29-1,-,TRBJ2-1,CSVEGREHYNEQFF,TGCAGCGTTGAGGGGCGGGAGCACTACAATGAGCAGTTCTTC
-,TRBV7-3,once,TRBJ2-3,CASSLTGLAGGTDTQYF,TGTGCCAGCAGCTTAACTGGGTTGGCAGGGGGCACAGATACGCAGTATTTT
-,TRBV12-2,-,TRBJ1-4,CARLTENEKLFF,TGTGCAAGACTCACTGAGAATGAAAAACTGTTTTTT
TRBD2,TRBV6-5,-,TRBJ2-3,CASSYSNGGATDTQYF,TGTGCCAGCAGTTACTCGAACGGGGGGGCAACAGATACGCAGTATTTT
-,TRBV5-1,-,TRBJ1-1,CASRTQGGTEAFF,TGCGCCAGCAGAACTCAGGGCGGCACTGAAGCTTTCTTT
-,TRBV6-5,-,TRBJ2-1,CASSSPGPYNEQFF,TGTGCCAGCAGTTCTCCGGGACCCTACAATGAGCAGTTCTTC
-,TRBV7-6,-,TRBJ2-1,CASSPWTYPTGHNNEQFF,TGTGCCAGCAGCCCATGGACTTACCCCACGGGACACAACAATGAGCAGTTCTTC
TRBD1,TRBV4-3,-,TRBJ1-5,CASSQATGGNQPQHF,TGCGCCAGCAGCCAAGCGACAGGGGGCAATCAGCCCCAGCATTTT
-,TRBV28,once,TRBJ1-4,CASSPLEGGANEKLFF,TGTGCCAGCAGTCCCTTGGAGGGGGGGGCTAATGAAAAACTGTTTTTT
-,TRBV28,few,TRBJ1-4,CASSLGRGWEKLFF,TGTGCCAGCAGTTTAGGCAGGGGATGGGAAAAACTGTTTTTT
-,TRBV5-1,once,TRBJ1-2,CASSLDALNYGYTF,TGCGCCAGCAGCTTGGATGCGTTAAACTATGGCTACACCTTC
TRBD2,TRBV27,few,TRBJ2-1,CASSLMGRDNEQFF,TGTGCCAGCAGTTTAATGGGGAGGGACAATGAGCAGTTCTTC
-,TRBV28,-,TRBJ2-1,CASRLLTPGFTDTEQFF,TGTGCCAGCAGGCTCCTAACCCCGGGGTTTACGGATACTGAGCAGTTCTTC
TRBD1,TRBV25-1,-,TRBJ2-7,CASSARGRDEQYF,TGTGCCAGCAGTGCCAGGGGGCGAGACGAGCAGTACTTC
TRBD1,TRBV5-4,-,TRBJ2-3,CASSADRADTQYF,TGTGCCAGCAGCGCGGACAGGGCAGATACGCAGTATTTT
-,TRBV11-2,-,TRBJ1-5,CASSLEAGDFSNQPQHF,TGTGCCAGCAGCTTAGAGGCAGGGGATTTTAGCAATCAGCCCCAGCATTTT
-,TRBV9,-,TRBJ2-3,CASSVPEGADTQYF,TGTGCCAGCAGCGTTCCCGAGGGGGCAGATACGCAGTATTTT
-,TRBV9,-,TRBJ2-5,CASSVVGGRQETQYF,TGTGCCAGCAGCGTAGTGGGGGGGCGACAAGAGACCCAGTACTTC
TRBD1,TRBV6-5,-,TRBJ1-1,CASSYPSQGRTEAFF,TGTGCCAGCAGTTACCCTTCACAGGGGAGGACTGAAGCTTTCTTT
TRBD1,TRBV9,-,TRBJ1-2,CASSVGTGGDGYTF,TGTGCCAGCAGCGTAGGGACAGGAGGAGATGGCTACACCTTC
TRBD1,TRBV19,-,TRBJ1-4,CASSGQGYEKLFF,TGTGCCAGTAGTGGACAGGGGTATGAAAAACTGTTTTTT
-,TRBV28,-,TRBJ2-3,CASSLRDNLPSTDTQYF,TGTGCCAGCAGTTTACGGGACAACCTACCTAGCACAGATACGCAGTATTTT
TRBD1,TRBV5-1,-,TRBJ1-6,CASGQGSRTGNSPLHF,TGCGCCAGCGGACAGGGGTCCCGAACTGGGAATTCACCCCTCCACTTT
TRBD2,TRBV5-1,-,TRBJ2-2,CASSYIAGGPGSGELFF,TGCGCCAGCAGCTACATAGCGGGAGGGCCTGGGTCCGGGGAGCTGTTTTTT
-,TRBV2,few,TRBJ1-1,CASSVRGRDTEAFF,TGTGCCAGCAGTGTTCGGGGGCGGGACACTGAAGCTTTCTTT
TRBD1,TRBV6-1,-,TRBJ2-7,CASTADRGPSYEQYF,TGTGCCAGCACCGCAGACAGGGGCCCCTCCTACGAGCAGTACTTC
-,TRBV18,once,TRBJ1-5,CASSPTGGGNQPQHF,TGTGCCAGCTCACCAACGGGTGGAGGCAATCAGCCCCAGCATTTT
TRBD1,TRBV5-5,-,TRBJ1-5,CASSLNTGGAYSDQPQHF,TGTGCCAGCAGCCTGAACACAGGGGGCGCATATAGTGATCAGCCCCAGCATTTT
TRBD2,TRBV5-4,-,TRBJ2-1,CASSRGLAGANEQLF,TGTGCCAGCAGCCGGGGACTAGCGGGAGCTAATGAGCAGCTCTTC
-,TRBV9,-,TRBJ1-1,CASSVYLNTEAFF,TGTGCCAGCAGCGTTTATTTGAACACTGAAGCTTTCTTT
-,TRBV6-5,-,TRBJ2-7,CASSYRGLYEQYF,TGTGCCAGCAGTTACAGGGGCCTTTACGAGCAGTACTTC
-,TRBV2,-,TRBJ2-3,CASSPQRVPTDTQYF,TGTGCCAGCAGCCCTCAGCGGGTCCCCACAGATACGCAGTATTTT
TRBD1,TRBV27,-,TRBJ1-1,CASSRDRALRAFF,TGTGCCAGCAGCCGCGACAGGGCCCTGCGGGCTTTCTTT
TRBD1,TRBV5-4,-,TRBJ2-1,CASSLGGTGFDEQFF,TGTGCCAGCAGCTTGGGGGGGACAGGGTTCGATGAGCAGTTCTTC
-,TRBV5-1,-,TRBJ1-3,CASSLGGIGGNTIYF,TGCGCCAGCAGCTTAGGGGGGATAGGAGGAAACACCATATATTTT
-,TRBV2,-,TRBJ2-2,CASSEEVPRFTGELFF,TGTGCCAGCAGTGAAGAGGTCCCGCGTTTCACCGGGGAGCTGTTTTTT
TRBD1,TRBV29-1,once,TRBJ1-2,CSVGFMGQGYGYTF,TGCAGCGTTGGGTTTATGGGACAGGGATATGGCTACACCTTC
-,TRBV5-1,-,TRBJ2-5,CASRQNAGVETQYF,TGCGCCAGCAGGCAAAACGCCGGGGTGGAGACCCAGTACTTC
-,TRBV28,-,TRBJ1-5,CASSATPITNQPQHF,TGTGCCAGCAGTGCTACCCCTATCACAAATCAGCCCCAGCATTTT
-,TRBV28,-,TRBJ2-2,CASTRGAGELFF,TGTGCCAGCACCCGAGGGGCCGGGGAGCTGTTTTTT
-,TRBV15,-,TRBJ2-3,CATSLEGELRTDTQYF,TGTGCCACCAGCCTCGAAGGGGAGTTGAGGACAGATACGCAGTATTTT
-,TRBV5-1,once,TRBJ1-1,CASSLGWVHTEAFF,TGCGCCAGCAGCTTGGGTTGGGTCCACACTGAAGCTTTCTTT
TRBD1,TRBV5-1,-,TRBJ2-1,CASSFRDRGQDEQFF,TGCGCCAGCAGCTTCCGGGACAGGGGGCAGGATGAGCAGTTCTTC
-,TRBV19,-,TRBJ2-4,CASSIADHGNIQYF,TGTGCCAGTAGTATAGCGGACCACGGGAACATTCAGTACTTC
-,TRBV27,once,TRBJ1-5,CASSLKDCQPQHF,TGTGCCAGCAGTTTGAAGGACTGTCAGCCCCAGCATTTT